The 25 T cell receptor beta chains presented below share a single source sample, sequenced in a study of T cell clonotyping in hematopoietic cell transplantation (TCRdb year 2021). Library creation used the immunoSEQ multiplex PCR assay. Not all clones reach the TCRdb copy of this immuneACCESS table, which keeps in-frame sequences only. Checked studies attribute under half of the gap to unresolved V genes and leave the rest unexplained. The sample table records approximately 44,000 clones; 94% of these occur just once. The ten top clones hold roughly 0.82% of the sample. Sequenced sample: peripheral blood mononuclear cells. Every receptor here comes from a woman aged 50 to 60 in good health. Some clones in this sample may be carry-over from other donors' samples.

The CDR3 sequence: CASSLDSGTGERCYTF. The CDR3 DNA follows: TGTGCCAGCAGCTTAGACTCCGGGACAGGGGAACGGTGCTACACCTTC. The chain couples TRBV9 to TRBJ1-2; 10 positions match TRBD1. J gave up 9 bases and V 4 bases, and 15 bases lay outside the gene matches. The CDR3 loop spans 16 amino acids. Germline CDR1 reads SGDLS; CDR2 reads YYNGEE. Variable domain in full (rest from reference TRBV9 and TRBJ1-2): DSGVTQTPKHLITATGQRVTLRCSPRSGDLSVYWYQQSLDQGLQFLIQYYNGEERAKGNILERFSAQQFPDLHSELNLSSLELGDSALYFCASSLDSGTGERCYTFGSGTRLTVV.

This chain uses TRBV19 with TRBJ1-4; TRBD1 is a possible D gene (6 bases). Trimming took off 5 bases at V and 8 bases at J, with 18 bases between the two ends. This CDR3 comprises 15 residues. Per the germline V gene, CDR1 is LNHDA and CDR2 is SQIVND (reference sequence). In DNA, the CDR3 is TGTGCCAGTAGTCCTTCGCAGGGGTTTGGGGAAAAACTGTTTTTT. Protein product: CASSPSQGFGEKLFF.

The rearrangement uses TRBV5-6 and TRBJ1-2, with D unclear. Germline assignment: CDR1 SGHDT and CDR2 YYEEEE. The V end lost 0 bases, the J end lost 2 bases, and 8 bases lay between the germline ends. The CDR3 contains 14 residues. CDR3 in DNA: TGTGCCAGCAGCTTGGAGCCGGGAAACTATGGCTACACCTTC. Protein product: CASSLEPGNYGYTF.

V is TRBV5-1 and J is TRBJ2-3; 9 bases line up with TRBD2. The CDR3 is 15 amino acids. After removal of 7 bases from V and 6 bases from J, the junction contained 12 bases not matched to a gene. Germline CDR1 is SGHRS and CDR2 is YFSETQ. The CDR3 DNA follows: TGCGCCAGCTCCCCCCCAGCGGGGGGTTCGGATACGCAGTATTTT. This codes for CASSPPAGGSDTQYF.

The V and J genes are TRBV11-2 and TRBJ1-1; maybe TRBD1 (5 bases). The CDR3 spans 13 residues. V shed 4 bases and J shed 4 bases, with 10 bases lying between them. Germline V lookup: CDR1 SGHAT, CDR2 FQNNGV. The CDR3 DNA is TGTGCCAGCAGCTGGCAGGGCACCACTGAAGCTTTCTTT. Translated, it gives CASSWQGTTEAFF.

This chain joins TRBV20-1 and TRBJ1-1; D is ambiguous. Trimming stripped 6 bases from V and 3 bases from J, with 8 bases between. CDR1 is DFQATT and CDR2 is SNEGSKA in the germline V gene (reference sequence). The CDR3 runs to 11 residues. The CDR3 DNA is TGCAGTGCCAGCGGTTACACTGAAGCTTTCTTT. Amino acid sequence: CSASGYTEAFF.

The V call is TRBV27, the J call TRBJ2-7; D gene uncertain. CDR1 and CDR2 from the germline V gene are MNHEY and SMNVEV (reference sequence). The CDR3 length is 14 residues. V lost 2 bases and J 5 bases, leaving 13 bases between the germline ends. The CDR3 here is CASSLSQLTHEQYF. CDR3 bases: TGTGCCAGCAGTTTAAGCCAACTTACCCACGAGCAGTACTTC.

J is TRBJ2-5 and V is TRBV28; 8 nucleotides agree with TRBD1. The CDR3 consists of 15 residues. Germline CDR1 is MDHEN and CDR2 is SYDVKM. V lost 4 bases, J lost 6 bases, and 10 bases stayed unmatched. The CDR3 region is CASSSYRQGAKTQYF. The DNA for the CDR3 is TGTGCCAGCAGTTCCTACCGGCAGGGGGCGAAGACCCAGTACTTC.

The chain links TRBV9 to TRBJ1-2, with no clear D. This CDR3 spans 13 amino acids. The V end was cut by 0 bases, the J end by 3 bases, with 6 bases between. Germline CDR1 SGDLS, CDR2 YYNGEE. The CDR3 is CASSVVQDYGYTF. The CDR3 coding sequence is TGTGCCAGCAGCGTAGTACAAGACTATGGCTACACCTTC.

V usage is TRBV28 and J usage is TRBJ1-1; D gene uncertain. Between the trimmed V and J ends, which lost 4 bases and 1 base, there was a span of 13 bases. The germline V gene has CDR1 MDHEN and CDR2 SYDVKM. CDR3 size: 15 residues. CDR3 nucleotide sequence: TGTGCCAGCAGTTATAACGCTGGAGAGAACACTGAAGCTTTCTTT. Its translation is CASSYNAGENTEAFF.

This clone has just one count. The rearrangement joins TRBV6-5 to TRBJ2-1; D gene ambiguous. The CDR3 extends over 14 amino acids. Trimming stripped 3 bases from V and 5 bases from J, with 11 bases between. Germline CDR1 reads MNHEY; CDR2 reads SVGAGI. CDR3 sequence (DNA): TGTGCCAGCAGTTATACAGAATCAGACAATGAGCAGTTCTTC. Protein sequence: CASSYTESDNEQFF.

The rearrangement joins TRBV5-1 to TRBJ1-2, with TRBD1 matching 8 bases. V was clipped by 0 bases and J by 8 bases; unmatched bases: 6. There are 14 residues in the CDR3. Germline lookup yields CDR1 SGHRS and CDR2 YFSETQ. This chain's CDR3 is CASSLEGQGRGYTF. DNA for the CDR3: TGCGCCAGCAGCTTGGAAGGACAGGGACGAGGCTACACCTTC.

The chain couples TRBV27 to TRBJ1-5; D unresolved. The CDR3 is 13 residues long. V was shortened by 3 bases and J by 2 bases, with 5 bases between the two germline ends. Germline assignment: CDR1 MNHEY and CDR2 SMNVEV (reference sequence). Here the CDR3 DNA reads TGTGCCAGCAGTTTTCAGGGCAATCAGCCCCAGCATTTT. It yields the protein CASSFQGNQPQHF.

This chain connects TRBV25-1 to TRBJ2-5; possible D gene TRBD1, 5 bases. The CDR3 is made up of 15 amino acids. Trimming took off 3 bases at V and 2 bases at J, with 13 bases between the two ends. Germline CDR1 and CDR2: MGHDK and SYGVNS. The CDR3 region has the DNA TGTGCCAGCAGTGATACTCGACAGATACAAGAGACCCAGTACTTC. It translates to CASSDTRQIQETQYF.

V gene TRBV28 combines with J gene TRBJ1-2; 10 bases fit TRBD1. V was pared by 5 bases and J by 7 bases, with 7 bases of the junction left unmatched. The germline V gene has CDR1 MDHEN and CDR2 SYDVKM. This CDR3 has 14 residues. The CDR3 bases are TGTGCCAGCAGTCCCCCCCGGGACAGGGGTGGCTACACCTTC. Amino acid sequence: CASSPPRDRGGYTF.

This clone was counted once. V gene TRBV6-4 combines with J gene TRBJ1-2; D uncertain. CDR3 length: 18 amino acids. Trimming took off 0 bases at V and 8 bases at J, with 25 bases between the two ends. Germline loops: CDR1 MRHNA, CDR2 SNTAGT. CDR3 residues: CASSDSKVSGVGGEGYTF. The DNA of the CDR3 is TGTGCCAGCAGTGACTCGAAAGTTAGTGGGGTGGGAGGAGAAGGCTACACCTTC.

The rearrangement joins TRBV30 to TRBJ1-1; D might be TRBD1 (6 bases). Germline assignment: CDR1 GTSNPN and CDR2 SVGIG (reference sequence). Trimming stripped 1 base from V and 8 bases from J, with 14 bases between. The CDR3 covers 13 residues. This CDR3 reads CAWSEDRRREAFF. CDR3 DNA: TGTGCCTGGAGTGAAGACAGGAGGAGGGAAGCTTTCTTT.

The chain carries TRBV2 and TRBJ2-5; 9 bases are shared with TRBD2. Per the germline V gene, CDR1 is SNHLY and CDR2 is FYNNEI. V lost 7 bases, J lost 5 bases, and 8 bases stayed unmatched. CDR3 length: 14 residues. The CDR3 DNA reads as TGTGCCAGCAAACCGGGACTAGCTGTGGAGACCCAGTACTTC. Its protein is CASKPGLAVETQYF.

This chain joins TRBV5-3 and TRBJ1-5, with a possible D match to TRBD1 (6 bases). TRBV5-3 is marked as an open reading frame, function uncertain. This CDR3 spans 17 amino acids. The V end was cut by 1 base, the J end by 7 bases, with 21 bases between. CDR3 in amino acids: CARSLHQHWGARQPQHF. CDR3 DNA sequence: TGTGCCAGAAGCTTGCACCAACATTGGGGGGCCCGGCAGCCCCAGCATTTT.

V and J are TRBV7-8 and TRBJ1-1; TRBD1 aligns across 7 bases. With 1 base clipped from V and 0 bases from J, the junction kept 5 bases outside the gene matches. From germline, CDR1 is SGHVS and CDR2 FQNEAQ. CDR3 size: 16 residues. CDR3: CASSLVTGVMNTEAFF. The DNA of the CDR3 is TGTGCCAGCAGCTTAGTAACAGGGGTTATGAACACTGAAGCTTTCTTT.

This rearrangement joins TRBV4-2 to TRBJ2-5; the D gene is possibly TRBD1 (6 bases). Germline V gene lookup returns CDR1 LGHNA and CDR2 YNFKEQ. The CDR3 sequence is 15 residues long. V shed 0 bases and J shed 3 bases, with 11 bases lying between them. The CDR3 loop is CASSQDPRTEETQYF. In nucleotides, the CDR3 is TGTGCCAGCAGCCAAGATCCAAGGACAGAAGAGACCCAGTACTTC.

The chain couples TRBV19 to TRBJ1-1; the D is unclear. Germline values: CDR1 LNHDA, CDR2 SQIVND (reference sequence). The CDR3 is made up of 11 amino acids. V lost 3 bases, J lost 3 bases, and 2 bases lay in between. In nucleotides, the CDR3 is TGTGCCAGTAGTATGGACACTGAAGCTTTCTTT. It specifies CASSMDTEAFF.

The chain couples TRBV28 to TRBJ2-7, with D unresolved. Germline V gene sequence: CDR1 MDHEN, CDR2 SYDVKM. The V and J ends lost 1 base and 5 bases respectively, with 9 bases between them. The CDR3 is 13 residues long. This CDR3 is CASSLSSTDEQYF. In nucleotides, the CDR3 is TGTGCCAGCAGTTTATCCTCGACTGACGAGCAGTACTTC.

This clone was counted between two and nine times. This sequence joins TRBV4-2 and TRBJ2-7, with TRBD2 matching over 8 bases. Germline V gene data show CDR1 as LGHNA and CDR2 as YNFKEQ. J lost 7 bases, V lost 3 bases, and 14 bases had no gene match. The CDR3 is made up of 16 amino acids. CDR3 loop: CASSQSSSSGADEQYF. The CDR3 DNA sequence: TGTGCCAGCAGCCAGAGCTCGAGTAGCGGGGCTGATGAGCAGTACTTC.

This CDR3 reads CASSHSGLAGAYEQYF. In DNA, the CDR3 is TGTGCCAGCAGCCACTCTGGACTAGCGGGAGCCTACGAGCAGTACTTC. V and J are TRBV7-2 and TRBJ2-7, with TRBD2 matching 13 bases. The V gene end was trimmed by 5 bases and the J gene end by 2 bases; junction bases not matched to a gene: 6. Per the germline V gene, CDR1 is SGHTA and CDR2 is FQGNSA. The CDR3 has 16 amino acids.